This T cell receptor (beta chain) derives from a study of CD8+CD57+ T cells in acquired aplastic anemia. Overall study context: Mean yield of DNA from sorted CD4+ and CD8+ cells was approximately 3 ug. Healthy-donor CD4+ cells averaged about 11 million reads. Study-level findings and limits: Researchers report that twenty-nine CD8+ CDR3 sequences appeared in both patients and controls. Patients showed no significant difference from controls in CD8+ Simpson's diversity.

Both TCR beta VDJ combination and CDR3 sequence profiling were carried out. Genomic DNA was the template for this profiling. TCRdb itself ran the reads through MiXCR, one entry per CDR3 protein. The repertoire holds around 170,000 distinct CDR3 sequences, with less than 55% as singletons. Details on this clonotype: Its antigen is not identified.

Germline CDR1 is SEHNR and CDR2 is FQNEAQ (reference sequence). The CDR3 has 12 amino acids. The germline V and J ends were trimmed by 5 bases and 5 bases, with 6 bases remaining between them. The receptor comes from a human donor in good health. The V call is TRBV7-9, the J call TRBJ2-2; D remains unclear. Input material: sorted CD4+, CD8+, or CD8+CD57+ T cells (not recorded which) from PBMCs. The CDR3 DNA reads TGTGCCAGCAGCGCTCAGACCGGGGAGCTGTTTTTT. Translation gives CASSAQTGELFF.